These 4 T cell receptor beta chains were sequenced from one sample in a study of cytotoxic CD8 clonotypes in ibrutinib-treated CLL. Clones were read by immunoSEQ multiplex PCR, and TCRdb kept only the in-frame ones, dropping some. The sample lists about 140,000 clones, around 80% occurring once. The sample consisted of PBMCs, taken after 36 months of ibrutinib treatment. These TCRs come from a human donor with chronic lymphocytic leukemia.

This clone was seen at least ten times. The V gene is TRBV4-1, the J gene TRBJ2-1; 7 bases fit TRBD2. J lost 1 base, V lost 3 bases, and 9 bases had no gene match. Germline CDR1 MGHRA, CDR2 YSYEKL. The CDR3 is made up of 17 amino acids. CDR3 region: CASSQVLADLSYNEQFF. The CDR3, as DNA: TGCGCCAGCAGCCAGGTTCTAGCGGACTTGTCCTACAATGAGCAGTTCTTC.

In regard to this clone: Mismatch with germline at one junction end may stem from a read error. This CDR3 reads CASSLWGVHTEAFF. For the CDR3, the DNA is TGTGCCAGCAGCTTGTGGGGGGTGCACACTGAAGCTTTCTTT. The V call is TRBV5-1, the J call TRBJ1-1; a possible D gene is TRBD1 (5 bases). The CDR3 is 14 amino acids. From germline, CDR1 is SGHRS and CDR2 YFSETQ.

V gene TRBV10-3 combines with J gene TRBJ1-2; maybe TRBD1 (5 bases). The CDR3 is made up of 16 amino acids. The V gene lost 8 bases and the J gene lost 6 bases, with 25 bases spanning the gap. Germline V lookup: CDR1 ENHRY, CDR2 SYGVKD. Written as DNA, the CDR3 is TGTGCCATCGCGGGGGATAATTGGATAAAAACGGATGGCTACACCTTC. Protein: CAIAGDNWIKTDGYTF.

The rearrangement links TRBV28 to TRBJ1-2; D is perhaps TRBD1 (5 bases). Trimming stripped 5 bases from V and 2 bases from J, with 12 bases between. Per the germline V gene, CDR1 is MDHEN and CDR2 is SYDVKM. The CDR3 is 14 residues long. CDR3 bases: TGTGCCAGCAGTCCCCGACAGCGAAACTATGGCTACACCTTC. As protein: CASSPRQRNYGYTF.